This T cell receptor (beta chain) comes out of a study of blood T cell repertoires in COVID-19 (TCRdb year 2020). Regarding the study in general: Samples covering the acute and convalescent phases of COVID-19 were provided by collaborators in the United States, Italy and Spain. Where available, HLA class I and class II types were taken from metadata supplied by the sample provider and were not determined by assay-based typing. The repertoires were released in a freely available public database intended as a resource for research on the immune response to SARS-CoV-2. The prospective study material was composed of cDNA or gDNA derived from T cells, B-cell-depleted T cells, or PBMCs. The sample metadata nearly always contained a de-identified subject ID, COVID-19 status, age in years and sex. The dataset comprised deeply sampled blood TCRbeta repertoires from subjects exposed to, actively infected with, or recovered from COVID-19. The samples were drawn from the first 160 participants of the ongoing ImmuneRACE study and from 1,254 subjects provided by 6 global collaborators. Summary of the overall study and its limitations: The amount of clinical and demographic metadata varied by source and participant and was provided uncurated.

Worth noting for this clone: Which antigen it targets is not known. One base away there is no much larger clone; base qualities are not given.

Collaborating institutions collected whole blood in K2EDTA tubes following their own protocols. For TCRbeta analysis, collaborator samples were shipped as frozen whole blood, as isolated PBMCs, or as DNA extracted from either sample type. TCRbeta CDR3 regions were amplified from genomic DNA using the immunoSEQ Assay, a bias-controlled multiplex PCR. On the study's bioinformatics: Nucleated cell counts per sample were estimated from amplification of reference gene primers within the assay. Sequence reads were collapsed and filtered to measure the absolute abundance of every unique TCRbeta CDR3 rearrangement. For each sample, productive Simpson clonality was calculated by taking the square root of Simpson's diversity index across productive rearrangements. TCRdb limited this immuneACCESS table to in-frame rearrangements with V and J called. A share of clones is missing; checked studies link under half to unresolved V genes, and the rest is unexplained. The V and J calls and the clone size are those of that table, but D and trimming were determined from the DNA. This sample lists 220,000 or so clones; under 90% were detected once. The biggest ten clones account for about 3.6% of the sample.

This receptor was identified in a woman over 75 with acute or convalescent COVID-19. The sequencing sample was made of peripheral blood.

Read as DNA, the sequence is TGTGCCAGCAGCTTACAGGGGGTCACCTATGGCTACACCTTC. It specifies CASSLQGVTYGYTF. The chain couples TRBV5-4 to TRBJ1-2; 8 middle bases align to TRBD1. The CDR1 and CDR2 encoded by the germline V gene (reference sequence) are SGHNT and YYREEE. V is cut back by 2 bases and J by 4 bases, with 4 bases in the junction unmatched. From its cysteine to its phenylalanine, the CDR3 spans 14 amino acids. Of the read, only the CDR3 DNA is kept; its 42 bases are in frame from base 1.